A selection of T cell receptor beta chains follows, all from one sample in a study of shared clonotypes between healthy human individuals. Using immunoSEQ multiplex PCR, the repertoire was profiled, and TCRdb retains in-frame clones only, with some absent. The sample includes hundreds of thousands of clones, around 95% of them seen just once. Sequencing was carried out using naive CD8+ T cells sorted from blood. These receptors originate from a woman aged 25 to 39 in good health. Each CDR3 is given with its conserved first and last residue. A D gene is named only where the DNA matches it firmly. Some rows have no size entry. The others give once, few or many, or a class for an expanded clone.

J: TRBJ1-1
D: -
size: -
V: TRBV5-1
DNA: TGCGCCAGCAGCTTATCTTACCCTACTGGGAACACTGAAGCTTTCTTT
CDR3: CASSLSYPTGNTEAFF

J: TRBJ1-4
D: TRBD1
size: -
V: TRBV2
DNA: TGTGCCAGCAGTGGACCAGGGGGGGCCCTTGAAAAACTGTTTTTT
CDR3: CASSGPGGALEKLFF

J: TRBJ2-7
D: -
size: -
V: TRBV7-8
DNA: TGTGCCAGCAGCTTAGCAGTCAGGGCTAGCGCATACGAGCAGTACTTC
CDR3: CASSLAVRASAYEQYF

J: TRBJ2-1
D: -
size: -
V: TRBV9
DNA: TGTGCCAGCAGCGTAGCCCAGAGAGGGAATGAGCAGTTCTTC
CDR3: CASSVAQRGNEQFF

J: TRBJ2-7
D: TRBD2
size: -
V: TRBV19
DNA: TGTGCCAGTAGTATCGGTGGACTAGCGGGAGGGCCGTCCTACGAGCAGTACTTC
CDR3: CASSIGGLAGGPSYEQYF

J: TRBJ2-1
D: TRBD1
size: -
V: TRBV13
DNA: TGTGCCAGCAGCCCACAGGGGAGCTCCTACAATGAGCAGTTCTTC
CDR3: CASSPQGSSYNEQFF

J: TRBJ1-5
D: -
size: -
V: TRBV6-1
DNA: TGTGCCAGCAGTGATGGCGGGGGGACGCAGCCCCAGCATTTT
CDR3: CASSDGGGTQPQHF

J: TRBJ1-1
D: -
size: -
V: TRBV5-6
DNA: TGTGCCAGCAGCTGTGAAGGCCAGGGATACACTGAAGCTTTCTTT
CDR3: CASSCEGQGYTEAFF

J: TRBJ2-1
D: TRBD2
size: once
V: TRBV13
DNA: TGTGCCAGCAGCTTAGGCGTAGCGGGAGGTAGTGAGCAGTTCTTC
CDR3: CASSLGVAGGSEQFF

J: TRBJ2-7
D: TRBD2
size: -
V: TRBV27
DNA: TGTGCCAGCAGTCCTGGGGCTAGCGGGAAAGAGCAGTACTTC
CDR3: CASSPGASGKEQYF

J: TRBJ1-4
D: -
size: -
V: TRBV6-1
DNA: TGTGCCAGCCTCAATTCGGGCGGTGGTAATGAAAAACTGTTTTTT
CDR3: CASLNSGGGNEKLFF

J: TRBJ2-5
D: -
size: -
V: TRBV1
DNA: TGCACCAGCAGCCAAGATTCGCTAGCGGGAGTGGGAGAGACCCAGTACTTC
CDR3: CTSSQDSLAGVGETQYF

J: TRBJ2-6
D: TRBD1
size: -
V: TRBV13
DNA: TGTGCCAGCAGCTTAGGCGGGACAGGGACGTCGGGTGGGGCCAACGTCCTGACTTTC
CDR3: CASSLGGTGTSGGANVLTF

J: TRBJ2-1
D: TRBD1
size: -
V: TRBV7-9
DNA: TGTGCCAGCAGCCAATTCGACAGGGAAGGCGAGCAGTTCTTC
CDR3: CASSQFDREGEQFF

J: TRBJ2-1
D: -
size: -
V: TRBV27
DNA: TGTGCCAGCAGGTCCGACCGGAGGTATGAGCAGTTCTTC
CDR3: CASRSDRRYEQFF

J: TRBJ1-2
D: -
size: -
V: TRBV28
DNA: TGTGCCAGCAGTTTTACCAGCTCCTATGGCTACACCTTC
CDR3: CASSFTSSYGYTF

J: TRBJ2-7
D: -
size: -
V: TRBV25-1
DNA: TGTGCCAGCAAGGGGGATTACTACGAGCAGTACTTC
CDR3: CASKGDYYEQYF

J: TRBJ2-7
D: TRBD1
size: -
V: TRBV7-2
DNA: TGTGCCAGCAGCTGGGACAGGGGCTACGAGCAGTACTTC
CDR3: CASSWDRGYEQYF

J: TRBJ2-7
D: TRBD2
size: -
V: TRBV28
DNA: TGTGCCAGCAGTTTAAGGCTAGCGGGGGAATACGAGCAGTACTTC
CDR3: CASSLRLAGEYEQYF

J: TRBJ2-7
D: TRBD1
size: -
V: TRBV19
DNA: TGTGCCAGTAGTATAGATCTTGACAGGGGAAGGTACGAGCAGTACTTC
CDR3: CASSIDLDRGRYEQYF

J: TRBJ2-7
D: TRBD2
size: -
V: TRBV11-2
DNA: TGTGCCAGCAGCTTAGTGGGACTAGCGGGATGGATGGAAGAGCAGTACTTC
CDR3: CASSLVGLAGWMEEQYF

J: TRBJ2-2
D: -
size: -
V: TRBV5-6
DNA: TGTGCCAGCAGCCTGTTTTCCGGGGAGCTGTTTTTT
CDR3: CASSLFSGELFF

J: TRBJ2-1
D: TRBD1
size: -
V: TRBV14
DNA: TGTGCCAGCAGCCAAGGACAGGGCTATGAGCAGTTCTTC
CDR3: CASSQGQGYEQFF